The clone carrying this T cell receptor beta chain was detected once. V lost 6 bases to trimming and J lost 1 base, with 6 bases between them. CDR3 length: 11 amino acids. Germline lookup yields CDR1 DFQATT and CDR2 SNEGSKA (reference sequence). Some clones are missing from TCRdb's copy, which holds only in-frame ones; the method was immunoSEQ multiplex PCR. This table has some 400,000 clones, about 89% appearing once. The data were taken from a study of blood T cell repertoires in COVID-19. The source material was peripheral blood. V is TRBV20-1 and J is TRBJ1-1; no reliable D call. The source is a woman in her sixties or seventies with COVID-19, enrolled during active disease. CDR3 bases: TGCAGTGCCCACAAGAACACTGAAGCTTTCTTT. As protein: CSAHKNTEAFF.